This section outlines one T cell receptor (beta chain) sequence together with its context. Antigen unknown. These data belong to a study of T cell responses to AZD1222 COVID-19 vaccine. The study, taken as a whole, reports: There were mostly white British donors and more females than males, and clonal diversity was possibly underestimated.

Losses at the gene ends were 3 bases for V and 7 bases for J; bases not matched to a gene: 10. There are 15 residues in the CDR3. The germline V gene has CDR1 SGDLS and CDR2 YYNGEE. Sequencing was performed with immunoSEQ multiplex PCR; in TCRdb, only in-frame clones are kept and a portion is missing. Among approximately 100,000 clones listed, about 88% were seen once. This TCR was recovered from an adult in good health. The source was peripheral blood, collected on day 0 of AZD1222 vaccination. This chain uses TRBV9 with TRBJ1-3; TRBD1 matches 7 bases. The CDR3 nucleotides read TGTGCCAGCAGCGACCCTCGTGACAGGGACAACACCATATATTTT. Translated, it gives CASSDPRDRDNTIYF. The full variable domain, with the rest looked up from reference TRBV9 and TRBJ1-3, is DSGVTQTPKHLITATGQRVTLRCSPRSGDLSVYWYQQSLDQGLQFLIQYYNGEERAKGNILERFSAQQFPDLHSELNLSSLELGDSALYFCASSDPRDRDNTIYFGEGSWLTVV.